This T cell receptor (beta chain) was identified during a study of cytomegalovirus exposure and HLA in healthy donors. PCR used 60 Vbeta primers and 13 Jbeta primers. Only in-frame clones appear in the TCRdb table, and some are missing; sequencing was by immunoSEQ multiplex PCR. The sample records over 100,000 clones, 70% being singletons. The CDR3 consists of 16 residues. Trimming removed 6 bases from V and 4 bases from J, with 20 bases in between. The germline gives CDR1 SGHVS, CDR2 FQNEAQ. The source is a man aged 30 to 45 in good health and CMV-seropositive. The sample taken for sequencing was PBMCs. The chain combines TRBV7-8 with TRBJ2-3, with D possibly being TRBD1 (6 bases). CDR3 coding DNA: TGTGCCAGCAGACTTACCAGGGGCACTCGGGCAGATACGCAGTATTTT. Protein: CASRLTRGTRADTQYF. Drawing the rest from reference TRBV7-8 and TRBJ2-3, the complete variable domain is GAGVSQSPRYKVAKRGQDVALRCDPISGHVSLFWYQQALGQGPEFLTYFQNEAQLDKSGLPSDRFFAERPEGSVSTLKIQRTQQEDSAVYLCASRLTRGTRADTQYFGPGTRLTVL.